One TCR beta chain is described in this entry. Per the germline V gene, CDR1 is MNHNS and CDR2 is SASEGT. Trimming removed 7 bases from V and 5 bases from J; junction bases left unmatched: 8. The CDR3 covers 14 residues. Clones were sequenced by immunoSEQ multiplex PCR, and TCRdb holds only the in-frame ones, with some missing. The top ten hold around 0.35% of the sample, which has 2 million to 2.5 million clones, under 95% seen once. The sample comes from a study of shared clonotypes between healthy human individuals. Sequencing was carried out using naive CD4+ T cells from PBMCs. The subset here: CD45RA+ positively selected. The sequence was collected from a man aged 18 to 29 in good health. Some clones in this sample may be carry-over from other donors' samples. The chain links TRBV6-1 to TRBJ2-1; 7 bases align to TRBD2. The CDR3 spells CASTPRTRDNEQFF. The DNA for the CDR3 is TGTGCCAGCACCCCCCGGACTAGGGACAATGAGCAGTTCTTC.